These 30 T cell receptor beta chains were all obtained from the same sample, sequenced in a study of shared clonotypes between healthy human individuals. Clones were sequenced by immunoSEQ multiplex PCR, and TCRdb holds only the in-frame ones, with some missing. The data hold approximately 460,000 clones, with roughly three quarters observed a single time. The material sequenced was PBMCs. These receptors all come from a woman between 40 and 55 years old in good health. Some clones in this sample may be carry-over from other donors' samples.

The V and J genes are TRBV7-9 and TRBJ1-4; possibly TRBD1 for D (5 bases). This CDR3 contains 14 residues. V was trimmed by 2 bases and J by 7 bases, leaving 11 bases between them. The germline gives CDR1 SEHNR, CDR2 FQNEAQ (reference sequence). CDR3 coding DNA: TGTGCCAGCAGCTTAATGGCAGGGAGTGAAAAACTGTTTTTT. It encodes CASSLMAGSEKLFF.

The chain has TRBV2 and TRBJ2-1; 7 bases align to TRBD2. Trimming cost V 4 bases and J 7 bases; bases outside gene matches: 4. Germline V gives CDR1 SNHLY, CDR2 FYNNEI. The CDR3 runs 13 residues. CDR3 sequence reads: CASSVLASNEQFF. Here the CDR3 DNA reads TGTGCCAGCAGTGTACTAGCGTCGAATGAGCAGTTCTTC.

The chain is built from TRBV5-6 and TRBJ2-2, with D unresolved. Germline V gives CDR1 SGHDT, CDR2 YYEEEE. V was clipped by 1 base and J by 4 bases, with 8 bases between them. The CDR3 totals 14 residues. Written as DNA, the CDR3 is TGTGCCAGCAGCTTGTCGGCAAGCACCGGGGAGCTGTTTTTT. This translates into CASSLSASTGELFF.

The rearrangement uses TRBV27 and TRBJ2-5; 15 bases fit TRBD2. The DNA matches TRBJ2-7 better at its end, which makes the J call doubtful. The CDR3 has 17 residues. Germline V gene sequence: CDR1 MNHEY, CDR2 SMNVEV (reference sequence). CDR3 loop: CASSGWTSGRDSYEQYF. The CDR3 DNA sequence: TGTGCCAGCAGTGGGTGGACTAGCGGGAGGGACTCCTACGAGCAGTACTTC.

The J gene is TRBJ2-5, the V gene TRBV7-2, with D possibly matching TRBD2 (6 bases). CDR3 size: 15 residues. Per the germline V gene, CDR1 is SGHTA and CDR2 is FQGNSA. Trimming shortened V by 3 bases and J by 1 base, and 12 bases separated the two germline ends. This CDR3 is CASSFVVGGQETQYF. Here the CDR3 DNA reads TGTGCCAGCAGCTTCGTAGTGGGGGGCCAAGAGACCCAGTACTTC.

V gene TRBV5-7 combines with J gene TRBJ2-5; D gene unclear. TRBV5-7 has ORF status, its function being uncertain. The CDR3 is 13 residues long. Trimming removed 4 bases at V and 4 bases at J, with 11 bases between. In DNA, the CDR3 is TGTGCCAGCAGCCAGCCTAGTCTAGAGACCCAGTACTTC. This gives the protein CASSQPSLETQYF.

V gene TRBV6-6 combines with J gene TRBJ1-1; TRBD1 aligns across 8 bases. CDR1 MNHNY and CDR2 SVGAGI come from the germline V gene (reference sequence). The CDR3 length is 16 residues. V lost 7 bases to trimming and J lost 0 bases; unmatched junction nucleotides: 10. This chain's CDR3 is CASKGQAYSMNTEAFF. The CDR3, as DNA: TGTGCCAGCAAGGGACAGGCCTATTCGATGAACACTGAAGCTTTCTTT.

The chain links TRBV4-1 to TRBJ2-7; D uncertain. The germline V and J ends were trimmed by 1 base and 1 base, with 11 bases remaining between them. Germline V gene lookup returns CDR1 MGHRA and CDR2 YSYEKL. This CDR3 has 15 amino acids. This CDR3 is CASSQGPGRSYEQYF. CDR3 sequence (DNA): TGCGCCAGCAGCCAAGGACCAGGCAGATCCTACGAGCAGTACTTC.

Comment on this clone: A far larger clone lies a single base away; this is likely a read error. V and J are TRBV6-5 and TRBJ1-1; D remains unclear. Germline CDR1 is MNHEY and CDR2 is SVGAGI. The CDR3 spans 14 residues. Trimming removed 0 bases at V and 3 bases at J, with 8 bases between. CDR3 residues: CASSYSTSYTEAFF. The DNA for the CDR3 is TGTGCCAGCAGTTACTCGACCTCATACACTGAAGCTTTCTTT.

The CDR3 sequence: CSVEQDRGYEQYF. CDR3 DNA: TGCAGCGTTGAACAGGACAGAGGCTACGAGCAGTACTTC. The rearrangement joins TRBV29-1 to TRBJ2-7; D is possibly TRBD1 (6 bases). The germline CDR1 and CDR2 sequences are SQVTM and ANQGSEA. This CDR3 is built from 13 residues. The V and J ends lost 2 bases and 3 bases respectively, with 11 bases between them.

The CDR3 loop is CASTPSEGDGYTF. The CDR3, as DNA: TGTGCCAGTACCCCTTCGGAGGGGGACGGCTACACCTTC. V usage is TRBV19 and J usage is TRBJ1-2; TRBD1 is a possible D gene (6 bases). The CDR3 runs 13 residues. Trimming removed 7 bases from V and 8 bases from J, with 17 bases in between. In germline, CDR1 is LNHDA, CDR2 SQIVND (reference sequence).

The chain recombines TRBV28 with TRBJ2-3; D ambiguous. Germline V gene sequence: CDR1 MDHEN, CDR2 SYDVKM. CDR3 length: 13 residues. Trimming pared 2 bases from V and 3 bases from J, leaving 6 bases between. CDR3: CASSLMTTDTQYF. The CDR3 DNA follows: TGTGCCAGCAGTTTAATGACAACAGATACGCAGTATTTT.

The genes are TRBV27 and TRBJ2-3, with 7 bases that match TRBD1. V gave up 10 bases and J gave up 4 bases; unmatched junction bases: 8. The CDR3 has 13 amino acids. Germline CDR1 MNHEY, CDR2 SMNVEV (reference sequence). CDR3 DNA sequence: TGTGCCACCAGGGACAGTGGGGCAGATACGCAGTATTTT. Protein: CATRDSGADTQYF.

This chain joins TRBV5-8 and TRBJ2-7, with 7 positions matching TRBD2. This CDR3 has 14 amino acids. CDR1 and CDR2 from the germline V gene are SGHTS and YDEGEE. V trimming: 4 bases; J trimming: 2 bases; junction bases outside the gene matches: 6. CDR3 DNA sequence: TGTGCCAGCAGCCAGCTCAGCGGGGCCTACGAGCAGTACTTC. Translation: CASSQLSGAYEQYF.

The chain has TRBV7-2 and TRBJ2-7; no clear D. V dropped 3 bases and J dropped 0 bases, with 9 bases sitting between them. CDR3 length: 14 residues. Germline V gene data show CDR1 as SGHTA and CDR2 as FQGNSA. The CDR3 DNA is TGTGCCAGCAGCTTCAGCTTGGGCTCCTACGAGCAGTACTTC. Protein: CASSFSLGSYEQYF.

This chain joins TRBV11-2 and TRBJ2-1; 8 nucleotides agree with TRBD2. The germline gives CDR1 SGHAT, CDR2 FQNNGV. With V trimmed by 6 bases and J by 2 bases, 6 bases remained unmatched. The CDR3 consists of 15 residues. This CDR3 reads CASRSAGGAYNEQFF. The CDR3 bases are TGTGCCAGCAGGAGTGCGGGAGGCGCCTACAATGAGCAGTTCTTC.

J is TRBJ2-7 and V is TRBV2; no definite D call. From germline, CDR1 is SNHLY and CDR2 FYNNEI. The germline V and J ends were trimmed by 8 bases and 3 bases, with 8 bases remaining between them. The CDR3 spans 11 residues. This CDR3 reads CASGPLYEQYF. In DNA, the CDR3 is TGTGCCAGCGGCCCTCTCTACGAGCAGTACTTC.

The V gene is TRBV4-3, the J gene TRBJ2-1, with D tentatively TRBD1 (5 bases). Germline CDR1 reads LGHNA; CDR2 reads YSLEER. The CDR3 loop spans 15 amino acids. V was clipped by 4 bases and J by 6 bases, with 16 bases between them. The DNA for the CDR3 is TGCGCCAGCAGCCTCGCCGAACAGGTGGGCAATGAGCAGTTCTTC. Its translation: CASSLAEQVGNEQFF.

The J gene is TRBJ2-3, the V gene TRBV5-4; D is possibly TRBD2 (5 bases). This CDR3 comprises 14 residues. Germline lookup yields CDR1 SGHNT and CDR2 YYREEE (reference sequence). V was pared by 3 bases and J by 0 bases, with 8 bases between. The CDR3 sequence is CASSSSGSTDTQYF. The CDR3 nucleotides read TGTGCCAGCAGCTCAAGCGGTAGCACAGATACGCAGTATTTT.

With regard to this clone: A far more abundant clone sits one base away, making this likely a read error. The V and J genes are TRBV6-5 and TRBJ1-4, with D unresolved. CDR3 length: 15 amino acids. The germline V and J ends were trimmed by 10 bases and 2 bases, with 17 bases remaining between them. Germline V gene data show CDR1 as MNHEY and CDR2 as SVGAGI. The DNA for the CDR3 is TGTGCCAACTCACAGTTATTTGCCACTAATGAAAAACTGTTTTTT. Its translation is CANSQLFATNEKLFF.

This sequence joins TRBV7-8 and TRBJ2-7, with 13 bases lining up with TRBD2. V gave up 4 bases and J gave up 3 bases; unmatched junction bases: 6. Germline V gene lookup returns CDR1 SGHVS and CDR2 FQNEAQ. The CDR3 covers 16 residues. The DNA for the CDR3 is TGTGCCAGCAGCTCTTTACTAGCGGGAGGGAGCTACGAGCAGTACTTC. This sequence encodes CASSSLLAGGSYEQYF.

The table lists this clone with a count of one. The gene calls are TRBV15 and TRBJ1-2, with a weak D call TRBD1 (6 bases). Deletions cut 1 base from V and 8 bases from J, with 14 bases between. The germline V gene encodes CDR1 LNHNV and CDR2 YYDKDF (reference sequence). CDR3 length: 14 amino acids. The CDR3 sequence: CATSRGGGFRGYTF. The CDR3, as DNA: TGTGCCACCAGCAGAGGAGGGGGATTTCGCGGCTACACCTTC.

The gene calls are TRBV27 and TRBJ2-7, with 11 bases matching TRBD2. V was pared by 10 bases and J by 4 bases, with 15 bases of the junction left unmatched. Germline V CDR1 and CDR2: MNHEY, SMNVEV (reference sequence). This CDR3 spans 16 amino acids. In DNA, the CDR3 is TGTGCCAACCCGACTAGCGGGGATAGGGTGAAATACGAGCAGTACTTC. It yields the protein CANPTSGDRVKYEQYF.

This chain uses TRBV4-1 with TRBJ2-5; perhaps TRBD2 as D (5 bases). From germline, CDR1 is MGHRA and CDR2 YSYEKL. The CDR3 spans 14 residues. Trimming stripped 0 bases from V and 5 bases from J, with 10 bases between. The CDR3 reads CASSQERVWETQYF. The CDR3 DNA is TGCGCCAGCAGCCAAGAGAGGGTTTGGGAGACCCAGTACTTC.

This rearrangement joins TRBV9 to TRBJ2-1, with TRBD2 matching 7 bases. CDR3 length: 16 amino acids. CDR1 is SGDLS and CDR2 is YYNGEE in the germline V gene. Trimming cost V 6 bases and J 8 bases; bases outside gene matches: 17. The DNA of the CDR3 is TGTGCCAGCACGGGGAAAGGGGAGGGCCGTGTGGATGAGCAGTTCTTC. Translated: CASTGKGEGRVDEQFF.

Concerning this clone: No conserved phenylalanine or tryptophan ends this CDR3, so it is likely a read error. The chain is built from TRBV18 and TRBJ1-1; 7 bases match TRBD1. The J segment lost 5 bases and the V segment lost 0 bases, leaving 6 bases of the junction unmatched. Germline V gene sequence: CDR1 KGHSH, CDR2 LQKENI. This CDR3 region has 15 residues. Here the CDR3 DNA reads TGTGCCAGCTCACCACCGATAGGGGGCAGGACTGAAGCTTTCCTT. The encoded protein is CASSPPIGGRTEAFL.

In this sample, this clone turned up a few times. The J gene is TRBJ2-7, the V gene TRBV28, with D perhaps TRBD1 (6 bases). This CDR3 has 12 amino acids. Germline values: CDR1 MDHEN, CDR2 SYDVKM. V lost 6 bases to trimming and J lost 5 bases, with 11 bases between them. The CDR3 protein is CASSSGVHEQYF. The CDR3 bases are TGTGCCAGCAGCTCAGGGGTCCACGAGCAGTACTTC.

The genes are TRBV6-4 and TRBJ1-5; 7 positions match TRBD1. Germline CDR1 reads MRHNA; CDR2 reads SNTAGT. The CDR3 is 13 amino acids. V lost 6 bases to trimming and J lost 3 bases; unmatched junction nucleotides: 2. CDR3 residues: CASSGQANQPQHF. CDR3 in DNA: TGTGCCAGCAGCGGACAGGCCAATCAGCCCCAGCATTTT.

The chain has TRBV4-2 and TRBJ2-7; 9 bases agree with TRBD2. The CDR3 consists of 17 residues. CDR1 is LGHNA and CDR2 is YNFKEQ in the germline V gene. V shed 0 bases and J 5 bases; nucleotides not matched to a gene: 11. Here the CDR3 reads CASSQDVSGRSVDEQYF. CDR3 DNA sequence: TGTGCCAGCAGCCAAGATGTAAGCGGGAGGTCTGTAGACGAGCAGTACTTC.

The chain recombines TRBV29-1 with TRBJ1-4; D perhaps matches TRBD1 (5 bases). This CDR3 is built from 13 residues. Germline values: CDR1 SQVTM, CDR2 ANQGSEA. Trimming removed 3 bases at V and 3 bases at J, with 8 bases between. CDR3 amino acids: CSVETEPNEKLFF. CDR3 nucleotide sequence: TGCAGCGTTGAGACAGAACCTAATGAAAAACTGTTTTTT.